These 26 T cell receptor beta chains came from one sample sequenced in a study of CD8+CD57+ T cells in acquired aplastic anemia. Genomic DNA constituted the template upon which TCR beta VDJ and CDR3 profiling was performed. A single record per CDR3 protein comes from TCRdb applying MiXCR to the reads. The sample has around 170,000 distinct CDR3 sequences; 45% to 50% are singletons. The sample taken for sequencing was sorted CD4+, CD8+, or CD8+CD57+ T cells (not recorded which) from PBMCs. The receptors here all came from a human donor in good health.

This chain uses TRBV11-3 with TRBJ2-5; D not certain. The V end was cut by 2 bases, the J end by 5 bases, with 6 bases between. Germline values: CDR1 SGHNT, CDR2 YENEEA. The CDR3 length is 12 residues. CDR3: CASSLRSETQYF. CDR3 DNA sequence: TGTGCCAGCAGCTTAAGGTCGGAGACCCAGTACTTC.

This chain joins TRBV10-3 and TRBJ2-2; 7 bases line up with TRBD1. J gave up 5 bases and V 10 bases, and 10 bases lay outside the gene matches. CDR3 length equals 14 residues. Germline V lookup: CDR1 ENHRY, CDR2 SYGVKD. CDR3 nucleotides: TGTGCCACCACTGAGACAGGGCAAACCGGGGAGCTGTTTTTT. Translation gives CATTETGQTGELFF.

As to this clonotype: This sequence may be a read error, since a much larger clone differs from it by one base. The genes are TRBV6-5 and TRBJ1-1; D not resolved. This CDR3 spans 13 amino acids. Germline V gene data show CDR1 as MNHEY and CDR2 as SVGAGI. CDR3 bases: TGTGCCAGCAGTTACTCGAAGGGTTCTGAAGCTCTCTTT. It encodes CASSYSKGSEALF.

The chain has TRBV7-9 and TRBJ1-5; maybe TRBD1 (5 bases). Germline V gene data show CDR1 as SEHNR and CDR2 as FQNEAQ (reference sequence). V lost 5 bases and J lost 7, with 15 bases in between. The CDR3 has 14 residues. CDR3 sequence: CASSLGQGDQPQHF. In DNA form, the CDR3 reads TGTGCCAGCAGCCTGGGGCAGGGCGACCAGCCCCAGCATTTT.

The chain combines TRBV20-1 with TRBJ2-1; weak D call: TRBD2 (6 bases). The V gene's germline CDR1 is DFQATT and CDR2 SNEGSKA (reference sequence). Trimming left V 1 base short and J 0 bases short, with 10 bases between. This CDR3 is 15 amino acids long. The DNA of the CDR3 is TGCAGTGCTAGAGTAGCGGAGTACTCCTACAATGAGCAGTTCTTC. It is translated as CSARVAEYSYNEQFF.

A single count supports this clonotype. The V and J genes are TRBV7-6 and TRBJ1-1; D remains ambiguous. This CDR3 region has 14 residues. Germline CDR1 reads SGHVS; CDR2 reads FNYEAQ. The V gene lost 1 base and the J gene lost 0 bases, with 6 bases spanning the gap. CDR3 bases: TGTGCCAGCAGCTTAGAGTTCATGAACACTGAAGCTTTCTTT. Translated, it gives CASSLEFMNTEAFF.

This clonotype has a handful of counts. This sequence joins TRBV10-3 and TRBJ2-7, with 10 bases identical to TRBD1. The length of the CDR3 is 14 residues. Trimming removed 5 bases from V and 2 bases from J; junction bases left unmatched: 3. Germline V gene sequence: CDR1 ENHRY, CDR2 SYGVKD. As DNA, the CDR3 is TGTGCCATCAGTCCGGGACAGGGGACCTACGAGCAGTACTTC. Translated: CAISPGQGTYEQYF.

In this sample, this clonotype turned up many times. The chain combines TRBV7-9 with TRBJ1-3; 9 bases line up with TRBD1. V shed 5 bases and J 2 bases; nucleotides not matched to a gene: 4. Germline loops: CDR1 SEHNR, CDR2 FQNEAQ (reference sequence). There are 15 residues in the CDR3. The CDR3 coding sequence is TGTGCCAGCAGCCCCGGACAGGGGCCTGGAAACACCATATATTTT. Translating it yields CASSPGQGPGNTIYF.

This clonotype was detected many times. The chain has TRBV27 and TRBJ1-6, with 7 bases aligning to TRBD1. CDR3 length: 14 amino acids. The J segment lost 7 bases and the V segment lost 5 bases, leaving 5 bases of the junction unmatched. The germline gives CDR1 MNHEY, CDR2 SMNVEV (reference sequence). CDR3: CASSDRVRNSPLHF. The CDR3 DNA reads as TGTGCCAGCAGTGACAGGGTCAGGAATTCACCCCTCCACTTT.

This clonotype was observed at least ten times. V usage is TRBV6-1 and J usage is TRBJ1-6, with D possibly being TRBD1 (5 bases). The CDR3 extends over 14 amino acids. Trimming removed 6 bases at V and 7 bases at J, with 13 bases between. The V gene's germline CDR1 is MNHNS and CDR2 SASEGT. In DNA form, the CDR3 reads TGTGCCAGCAGCACCGGGACGGGGAATTCACCCCTCCACTTT. This sequence encodes CASSTGTGNSPLHF.

This sequence joins TRBV25-1 and TRBJ2-7; D is undetermined. The CDR3 spans 13 residues. Trimming took 5 bases from V and 6 from J, leaving 14 bases between them. Germline V lookup: CDR1 MGHDK, CDR2 SYGVNS. CDR3: CASSFTQAAEQYF. The CDR3 DNA reads as TGTGCCAGCAGTTTCACCCAGGCCGCCGAGCAGTACTTC.

The table lists this clonotype with many counts. The chain combines TRBV7-2 with TRBJ2-5; D may be TRBD2 (6 bases). Germline V lookup: CDR1 SGHTA, CDR2 FQGNSA. The V gene lost 1 base and the J gene lost 5 bases, with 17 bases spanning the gap. This CDR3 is built from 16 residues. Here the CDR3 DNA reads TGTGCCAGCAGCTTAGACCCGGGGGATCCGAGGGAGACCCAGTACTTC. Translated, it gives CASSLDPGDPRETQYF.

The chain combines TRBV10-3 with TRBJ1-1, with 8 bases that match TRBD1. The CDR3 sequence is 14 residues long. The ends lost 6 bases at V and 4 bases at J; junction bases unmatched: 7. Germline V gene lookup returns CDR1 ENHRY and CDR2 SYGVKD. The CDR3 nucleotides are TGTGCCATCAGCAAGACAGGGGACAGCACTGAAGCTTTCTTT. Translated, it gives CAISKTGDSTEAFF.

This clonotype was seen ten or more times. The chain carries TRBV12-3 or TRBV12-4 and TRBJ1-1, with no clear D. The ends were cut back, 3 bases at V and 9 bases at J, with 11 bases in the middle. CDR3 length: 12 amino acids. CDR3 nucleotide sequence: TGTGCCAGCAGTTTGTCCGGGCAGCAAGCTTTCTTT. As protein: CASSLSGQQAFF.

V and J are TRBV19 and TRBJ1-1; D is ambiguous. Germline V CDR1 and CDR2: LNHDA, SQIVND (reference sequence). The CDR3 loop spans 15 amino acids. The V gene lost 3 bases and the J gene lost 4 bases, with 15 bases spanning the gap. The CDR3 region is CASSITWGRGTEAFF. The CDR3 DNA is TGTGCCAGTAGTATTACCTGGGGAAGAGGCACTGAAGCTTTCTTT.

This clonotype was seen a handful of times. This chain connects TRBV6-5 to TRBJ1-4; 8 bases line up with TRBD1. The CDR3 length is 16 residues. Germline CDR1 MNHEY, CDR2 SVGAGI. Germline trimming cut 0 bases from V and 7 bases from J; bases unmatched to any gene: 7. The CDR3 region has the DNA TGTGCCAGCAGTTACTCTCGGACAGGGACCGGTGAAAAACTGTTTTTT. Amino acids: CASSYSRTGTGEKLFF.

The gene calls are TRBV4-2 and TRBJ2-1; unclear D gene. This CDR3 has 14 amino acids. CDR1 is LGHNA and CDR2 is YNFKEQ in the germline V gene. V dropped 4 bases and J dropped 5 bases, with 12 bases sitting between them. The CDR3 region has the DNA TGTGCCAGCAGCCCCAGTACACCCAACAATGAGCAGTTCTTC. Its translation: CASSPSTPNNEQFF.

This clonotype was detected many times. The V gene is TRBV7-9, the J gene TRBJ2-7; tentatively, D is TRBD1 (6 bases). The CDR3 loop spans 13 amino acids. Trimming took 3 bases from V and 6 from J, leaving 12 bases between them. Germline CDR1 is SEHNR and CDR2 is FQNEAQ (reference sequence). The CDR3 sequence is CASSFDRFSEQYF. DNA for the CDR3: TGTGCCAGCAGCTTCGACAGGTTTAGCGAGCAGTACTTC.

The V call is TRBV7-8, the J call TRBJ1-2; D ambiguous. Per germline, CDR1 SGHVS and CDR2 FQNEAQ. Trimming took 4 bases from V and 7 from J, leaving 16 bases between them. CDR3 length: 14 amino acids. DNA for the CDR3: TGTGCCAGCAGCTCCGTCCGGGCCCATACTGGCTACACCTTC. It translates to CASSSVRAHTGYTF.

This clonotype was seen repeatedly, ten times or more. V usage is TRBV19 and J usage is TRBJ1-2; a possible D gene is TRBD1 (6 bases). CDR1 and CDR2 from the germline V gene are LNHDA and SQIVND (reference sequence). There are 13 residues in the CDR3. Trimming removed 6 bases from V and 8 bases from J, with 16 bases in between. CDR3 bases: TGTGCCAGTAGAGCGTCGGACAGTTACGGCTACACCTTC. This gives the protein CASRASDSYGYTF.

Ten or more counts support this clonotype. V is TRBV5-5 and J is TRBJ1-2; D remains unclear. The CDR3 extends over 16 amino acids. V lost 1 base and J 0 bases, leaving 13 bases between the germline ends. Germline CDR1 SGHKS, CDR2 YYEKEE (reference sequence). The CDR3 region is CASSLWAGTTNYGYTF. In DNA, the CDR3 is TGTGCCAGCAGCTTGTGGGCAGGCACTACTAACTATGGCTACACCTTC.

A note on this clonotype: This may stem from a read error, because a much larger clone lies one nucleotide away. The J gene is TRBJ2-1, the V gene TRBV5-4, with TRBD2 matching over 8 bases. The CDR3 sequence is 16 residues long. Germline values: CDR1 SGHNT, CDR2 YYREEE (reference sequence). V shed 2 bases, J shed 6 bases, and the junction held 10 bases outside the gene matches. For the CDR3, the DNA is TGTGCCAGCAGCTTTGGGGGACTAGTCCCAGGCAATGAGCAGTTCTTC. Translating it yields CASSFGGLVPGNEQFF.

This clonotype turned up a few times. The genes are TRBV9 and TRBJ1-2; no definite D call. This CDR3 has 16 amino acids. V was cut by 1 base and J by 1 base, with 14 bases left in between. Per germline, CDR1 SGDLS and CDR2 YYNGEE. CDR3 nucleotide sequence: TGTGCCAGCAGCGTAATACCGGAGAAAGATAACTATGGCTACACCTTC. Encoded protein: CASSVIPEKDNYGYTF.

This sequence joins TRBV15 and TRBJ1-5; D uncertain. The germline CDR1 and CDR2 sequences are LNHNV and YYDKDF (reference sequence). V lost 1 base and J lost 2, with 6 bases in between. The CDR3 length is 14 residues. The CDR3 DNA reads as TGTGCCACCAGCAGAGTAGAAGGCAATCAGCCCCAGCATTTT. This sequence encodes CATSRVEGNQPQHF.

This clonotype was picked up many times. The chain is built from TRBV10-3 and TRBJ1-4, with a possible D match to TRBD1 (5 bases). The CDR3 has 16 amino acids. Between the trimmed V and J ends, which lost 2 bases and 8 bases, there was a span of 18 bases. Germline V CDR1 and CDR2: ENHRY, SYGVKD. The CDR3 here is CAISERGPREEEKLFF. The DNA for the CDR3 is TGTGCCATCAGTGAGCGGGGACCCCGGGAGGAGGAAAAACTGTTTTTT.

The chain has TRBV25-1 and TRBJ2-2; no definite D call. V dropped 6 bases and J dropped 4 bases, with 12 bases sitting between them. The CDR3 has 14 amino acids. The V gene's germline CDR1 is MGHDK and CDR2 SYGVNS. The CDR3 DNA reads TGTGCCAGCAGCCAGACGGCGTGCACCGGGGAGCTGTTTTTT. Translation gives CASSQTACTGELFF.